Listed below are T cell receptor beta chains from one sample, sequenced in a study of blood T cell repertoires in COVID-19. TCRdb's copy holds only in-frame clones and misses some; the assay was immunoSEQ multiplex PCR. Among about 390,000 clones, around nine tenths were seen once, and the ten largest hold about 9.4%. The sequencing sample was made of PBMCs or T cells enriched from blood (not recorded which). These receptors came from a woman in her forties or fifties who had recovered from COVID-19. Both conserved end residues are part of each CDR3. The D gene is left open where the match is weak. Part of the rows lack a size; the others show once, few, many or a class for expanded clones.

DNA,CDR3,V,D,J,size
TGTGCCACCGCGGGGGTCGCCTATAATTCACCCCTCCACTTT,CATAGVAYNSPLHF,TRBV27,NA,TRBJ1-6,NA
TGTGCCAGCAGTCGCGGCAGCTCCTACGAGCAGTACTTC,CASSRGSSYEQYF,TRBV27,NA,TRBJ2-7,NA
TGTGCCAGCACGGGACAGGGGAACACTGAAGCTTTCTTT,CASTGQGNTEAFF,TRBV18,TRBD1,TRBJ1-1,NA
TGTGCCAGCAGCTTAGGAGGCAGTCCAGCGCCTAACTATGGCTACACCTTC,CASSLGGSPAPNYGYTF,TRBV7-6,NA,TRBJ1-2,NA
TGTGCCAGCAGCTCCTTTAGCGGGGGGGCGCTAAATGAGCAGTTCTTC,CASSSFSGGALNEQFF,TRBV7-2,TRBD2,TRBJ2-1,NA
TGTGCCAGCAGCCAAGATCTAGCCGGGGAGCTGTTTTTT,CASSQDLAGELFF,TRBV3-1/TRBV3-2,NA,TRBJ2-2,NA
TGTGCCAGCAGTTACTCGCAGAGGGCCGGGGAGCTGTTTTTT,CASSYSQRAGELFF,TRBV6-5,NA,TRBJ2-2,once
TGTGCCAGCAGCGGCACTGAAGCTTTCTTT,CASSGTEAFF,TRBV12-3/TRBV12-4,NA,TRBJ1-1,NA
TGCCCCAGCATCCCAACGGGGGGGGGTCCGGATACGCAGTATTTT,CPSIPTGGGPDTQYF,TRBV5-1,TRBD2,TRBJ2-3,NA
TGTGCCAGCAGCTTAAGGCGGGTCTCCAACGAGCAGTACTTC,CASSLRRVSNEQYF,TRBV7-8,NA,TRBJ2-7,few
TGTGCCAGCAGCGTAGGGAGTTCGCGAGTGCTCAGGAACACCGGGGAGCTGTTTTTT,CASSVGSSRVLRNTGELFF,TRBV9,NA,TRBJ2-2,NA
TGTGCCAGCAGTGGGACAGGGGAGAACGGCTACACCTTC,CASSGTGENGYTF,TRBV2,TRBD1,TRBJ1-2,NA
TGTGCCACAGGGTCGGGGGGGATACTGAATGAAAAACTGTTTTTT,CATGSGGILNEKLFF,TRBV10-3,NA,TRBJ1-4,NA
TGTGCCTGGAGTCGACAGGGGGGGCAGCCCCAGCATTTT,CAWSRQGGQPQHF,TRBV30,TRBD1,TRBJ1-5,NA
TGTGCCAGCAGTTACGGGCCCAGATTGAACACTGAAGCTTTCTTT,CASSYGPRLNTEAFF,TRBV6-5,NA,TRBJ1-1,NA
TGTGCCAGCAGCCCCCGGACAGGGATCTCCTACGAGCAGTACTTC,CASSPRTGISYEQYF,TRBV9,TRBD1,TRBJ2-7,NA
TGTGCCAGCAGCCTGACAGGGGGCGATCAGCCCCAGCATTTT,CASSLTGGDQPQHF,TRBV7-9,TRBD1,TRBJ1-5,NA
TGTGCCTGGAGTGGCGACAGGAATTCACCCCTCCACTTT,CAWSGDRNSPLHF,TRBV30,NA,TRBJ1-6,NA
TGTGCCAGCAATTCCCTACAAGGGGGCCCCTCCTATGGCTACACCTTC,CASNSLQGGPSYGYTF,TRBV28,TRBD1,TRBJ1-2,NA
TGTGCCAGCAGTCGACAACGACAGGTTGCCCCTTACGAGCAGTACTTC,CASSRQRQVAPYEQYF,TRBV6-6,NA,TRBJ2-7,NA
TGTGCCAGCAGCTGGCAGTCTAGGAACACTGAAGCTTTCTTT,CASSWQSRNTEAFF,TRBV5-5,NA,TRBJ1-1,NA
TGTGCCAGCAGCCTTCAGCGGCTCTCCTACGAGCAGTACTTC,CASSLQRLSYEQYF,TRBV11-2,NA,TRBJ2-7,NA
TGCAGCGTCAGGGAAAGCCTCAATCAGCCCCAGCATTTT,CSVRESLNQPQHF,TRBV29-1,NA,TRBJ1-5,NA
TGTGCCAGCAGTCGAGGACAGGGGGCAAACACAGATACGCAGTATTTT,CASSRGQGANTDTQYF,TRBV2,TRBD1,TRBJ2-3,NA
TGTGCTAGTGATGTGGGACAGAGATCCACCGGGGAGCTGTTTTTT,CASDVGQRSTGELFF,TRBV12-5,TRBD1,TRBJ2-2,NA
TGTGCCAGCTCACCCGCGACAGGATGGAGGAACACCGGGGAGCTGTTTTTT,CASSPATGWRNTGELFF,TRBV18,NA,TRBJ2-2,NA
TGCGCCAGCAGCTTGGCCCCCAGCGGGGGGTACCAAGAGACCCAGTACTTC,CASSLAPSGGYQETQYF,TRBV5-1,TRBD2,TRBJ2-5,NA
TGTGCCAGCAGCTTTCAGGTTGACGGCTACACCTTC,CASSFQVDGYTF,TRBV5-8,NA,TRBJ1-2,once
TGTGCCAGCAGCTCCGAAGGCGGACAGTGGTCCTATAATTCACCCCTCCACTTT,CASSSEGGQWSYNSPLHF,TRBV7-2,NA,TRBJ1-6,NA
TGTGCCAGCAGCCAATCGGGACAGCTCACTGAAGCTTTCTTT,CASSQSGQLTEAFF,TRBV3-1/TRBV3-2,TRBD1,TRBJ1-1,NA
TGTGCCTGGAGTGGGGCAGCCTGGGAAAAACTGTTTTTT,CAWSGAAWEKLFF,TRBV30,NA,TRBJ1-4,NA
TGTGCCAGCAGCCAAGATCCCGCTAGCGGGGTCATGGAGCTGTTTTTT,CASSQDPASGVMELFF,TRBV4-2,TRBD2,TRBJ2-2,NA
TGTGCCAGCAGCCCCAGGGTTCTGGACACCGGGGAGCTGTTTTTT,CASSPRVLDTGELFF,TRBV7-9,NA,TRBJ2-2,NA
TGTGCCAGTAGTATAGGTCGAGGTTTCGGGTCTCAGCCCCAGCATTTT,CASSIGRGFGSQPQHF,TRBV19,NA,TRBJ1-5,NA
TGCGCCAGCAGCTTGGCCCTCAGGGGGTACACTGAAGCTTTCTTT,CASSLALRGYTEAFF,TRBV5-1,TRBD1,TRBJ1-1,NA
TGCGCCAGCAGCTTGTGGCCCGGGGAGCTGTTTTTT,CASSLWPGELFF,TRBV5-1,NA,TRBJ2-2,NA
TGTGCCAGCAGCCCAAAACAGGGACGAAACACCATATATTTT,CASSPKQGRNTIYF,TRBV27,NA,TRBJ1-3,NA
TGTGCCAGCTCCTTACGGACAGGGGACGGCGAGCAGTACTTC,CASSLRTGDGEQYF,TRBV18,TRBD1,TRBJ2-7,once
TGTGCCACCGACAGGGGGCAAGGAGGAAACACCATATATTTT,CATDRGQGGNTIYF,TRBV6-5,TRBD1,TRBJ1-3,NA